A single sample gave rise to the 17 T cell receptor beta chains below, sequenced in a study of shared clonotypes between healthy human individuals. Some clones are missing from TCRdb's copy, which holds only in-frame ones; the method was immunoSEQ multiplex PCR. Among some 1 million clones listed, roughly 80% were seen once. Sequences were obtained from memory CD4+ T cells sorted from blood. Stated subset: CD45RA-negative fraction. The source of these receptors is a man in his late teens or twenties in good health.

The chain is built from TRBV6-1 and TRBJ1-3; 9 nucleotides line up with TRBD1. The CDR3 sequence is 15 residues long. Unmatched junction bases numbered 6, after V lost 7 bases and J lost 2 bases. Germline V CDR1 and CDR2: MNHNS, SASEGT. CDR3 sequence: CASTRGQGPGNTIYF. For the CDR3, the DNA is TGTGCCAGCACTCGGGGACAGGGACCTGGAAACACCATATATTTT.

This chain connects TRBV11-2 to TRBJ2-5, with no clear D. The CDR3 contains 14 residues. In germline, CDR1 is SGHAT, CDR2 FQNNGV. V was clipped by 5 bases and J by 8 bases, with 18 bases between them. The CDR3 reads CASSQRLGIVTQYF. In nucleotides, the CDR3 is TGTGCCAGCAGCCAAAGACTGGGGATCGTAACCCAGTACTTC.

V gene TRBV19 combines with J gene TRBJ1-2, with D possibly being TRBD1 (6 bases). Germline loops: CDR1 LNHDA, CDR2 SQIVND (reference sequence). The V end lost 1 base, the J end lost 7 bases, and 7 bases lay between the germline ends. This CDR3 has 12 amino acids. The CDR3 nucleotides read TGTGCCAGTAGTATAGTGGGGGCTGGCTACACCTTC. The encoded protein is CASSIVGAGYTF.

This clone was observed a few times. The chain carries TRBV2 and TRBJ1-5, with 7 bases fitting TRBD1. Germline CDR1 SNHLY, CDR2 FYNNEI. The V segment lost 8 bases and the J segment 0 bases; nucleotides outside the gene matches: 7. The CDR3 has 15 residues. CDR3: CASGETGNSNQPQHF. DNA of the CDR3: TGTGCCAGCGGAGAGACAGGGAATAGCAATCAGCCCCAGCATTTT. The full variable domain, with the rest looked up from reference TRBV2 and TRBJ1-5, is EPEVTQTPSHQVTQMGQEVILRCVPISNHLYFYWYRQILGQKVEFLVSFYNNEISEKSEIFDDQFSVERPDGSNFTLKIRSTKLEDSAMYFCASGETGNSNQPQHFGDGTRLSIL.

This clone was counted once. The rearrangement links TRBV5-4 to TRBJ1-2; 10 bases agree with TRBD1. The CDR3 has 17 amino acids. Germline CDR1 SGHNT, CDR2 YYREEE (reference sequence). Losses at the gene ends were 2 bases for V and 4 bases for J; bases not matched to a gene: 11. DNA for the CDR3: TGTGCCAGCAGCTTACCTACACCCGGGACAGGGGCCTATGGCTACACCTTC. Residues: CASSLPTPGTGAYGYTF.

This clone was seen a single time. J is TRBJ1-6 and V is TRBV6-1, with 7 positions matching TRBD1. CDR3 length: 13 amino acids. V lost 8 bases to trimming and J lost 15 bases; unmatched junction nucleotides: 13. Per germline, CDR1 MNHNS and CDR2 SASEGT. This chain's CDR3 is CASSGQFSRGLHF. The CDR3 bases are TGTGCCAGCTCGGGACAGTTCAGCAGGGGCCTCCACTTT.

The chain employs TRBV5-4 and TRBJ1-1; no reliable D call. The germline gives CDR1 SGHNT, CDR2 YYREEE (reference sequence). V lost 0 bases and J 6 bases, leaving 12 bases between the germline ends. This CDR3 comprises 14 residues. The CDR3 region is CASSLGAARAEAFF. The CDR3 DNA follows: TGTGCCAGCAGCTTGGGGGCAGCAAGGGCTGAAGCTTTCTTT.

CDR3 sequence (DNA): TGTGCCAGCAGCTTAAAGTTAGGGGCCGGCTACACCTTC. This gives the protein CASSLKLGAGYTF. The V call is TRBV7-9, the J call TRBJ1-2; D is possibly TRBD1 (5 bases). V lost 2 bases and J lost 8, with 12 bases in between. Germline V gene lookup returns CDR1 SEHNR and CDR2 FQNEAQ (reference sequence). CDR3 length: 13 residues.

The chain combines TRBV30 with TRBJ2-7; 11 nucleotides line up with TRBD2. CDR1 is GTSNPN and CDR2 is SVGIG in the germline V gene (reference sequence). The CDR3 runs 14 residues. The J segment lost 4 bases and the V segment lost 1 base, leaving 3 bases of the junction unmatched. The CDR3: CAWSELAGVYEQYF. CDR3 nucleotide sequence: TGTGCCTGGAGTGAACTAGCGGGGGTATACGAGCAGTACTTC.

This chain links TRBV4-1 with TRBJ1-5, with D unclear. This CDR3 has 13 amino acids. Trimming stripped 2 bases from V and 9 bases from J, with 11 bases between. Germline values: CDR1 MGHRA, CDR2 YSYEKL. Here the CDR3 DNA reads TGCGCCAGCAGCCAACAGGCGTACGGGCCCCAGCATTTT. As protein: CASSQQAYGPQHF.

The chain has TRBV2 and TRBJ2-7; 9 nucleotides align to TRBD2. Germline V lookup: CDR1 SNHLY, CDR2 FYNNEI. V shed 7 bases and J 4 bases; nucleotides not matched to a gene: 5. This CDR3 is built from 13 residues. The CDR3 DNA follows: TGTGCCAGCAAGGGACTAGCCTTATACGAGCAGTACTTC. Translation: CASKGLALYEQYF.

The V gene is TRBV28, the J gene TRBJ2-1, with D tentatively TRBD1 or TRBD2 (5 bases each). V gave up 8 bases and J gave up 0 bases, with 8 bases separating them. Looked up from germline, CDR1 is MDHEN and CDR2 is SYDVKM. CDR3 length: 13 residues. The chain's CDR3 is CASGGSSYNEQFF. DNA for the CDR3: TGTGCCAGCGGGGGAAGCTCCTACAATGAGCAGTTCTTC.

The V gene is TRBV2, the J gene TRBJ1-2; tentatively, D is TRBD1 (5 bases). Germline-derived CDR1 and CDR2 are SNHLY and FYNNEI. Between the trimmed V and J ends, which lost 7 bases and 6 bases, there was a span of 12 bases. This CDR3 has 12 residues. This CDR3 reads CASTIQGDGYTF. CDR3 sequence (DNA): TGTGCCAGCACTATCCAGGGAGATGGCTACACCTTC.

The chain is built from TRBV15 and TRBJ2-7; TRBD1 or TRBD2 may be the D gene (6 bases each). V was trimmed by 1 base and J by 1 base, leaving 17 bases between them. There are 17 residues in the CDR3. Germline CDR1 LNHNV, CDR2 YYDKDF (reference sequence). The CDR3 bases are TGTGCCACCAGCAGAGGGGGGGCAGGGGCGAATTCCTACGAGCAGTACTTC. Translated, it gives CATSRGGAGANSYEQYF.

In regard to this clone: A much larger clone differs from this one at a single base, so this may be a read error. This sequence joins TRBV6-5 and TRBJ2-3; D is uncertain. There are 11 residues in the CDR3. Trimming removed 6 bases from V and 2 bases from J, with 3 bases in between. The germline gives CDR1 MNHEY, CDR2 SVGAGI. The CDR3: CASRYTDTQYF. Written as DNA, the CDR3 is TGTGCCAGCAGGTACACAGATACGCAGTATTTT.

This chain uses TRBV5-1 with TRBJ2-3; a weak D match, TRBD2 (5 bases). The CDR3 loop spans 15 amino acids. The germline V gene encodes CDR1 SGHRS and CDR2 YFSETQ. The V end lost 5 bases, the J end lost 14 bases, and 27 bases lay between the germline ends. Written as DNA, the CDR3 is TGCGCCAGCAGGACGGATGGAGGCTCCCGGGCTCCCCCGTATTTT. Translating gives CASRTDGGSRAPPYF.

J is TRBJ1-5 and V is TRBV15; TRBD1 might be the D (5 bases). The CDR3 sequence is 14 residues long. CDR1 and CDR2 (germline): LNHNV, YYDKDF (reference sequence). The germline V and J ends were trimmed by 5 bases and 3 bases, with 11 bases remaining between them. CDR3 nucleotide sequence: TGTGCCACCAGCTGGGGGAAAACCAATCAGCCCCAGCATTTT. Its protein product is CATSWGKTNQPQHF.